This TCR beta chain was recovered during a study of T cell responses to AZD1222 COVID-19 vaccine. V was cut by 7 bases and J by 0 bases, with 6 bases left in between. Germline-derived CDR1 and CDR2 are LNHDA and SQIVND (reference sequence). The CDR3 totals 12 residues. Study findings and constraints: It should be noted that donors were predominantly white British and more often female, and clonal diversity was possibly underestimated. With two AZD1222 doses given, Spike-specific TCR breadth and depth both rose. Every sample of the repertoires postdated the peak T cell response.

Turning to this clone: Its antigen is still unknown.

Profiled with immunoSEQ multiplex PCR; TCRdb holds only in-frame clones, not every one. The sample has 150,000 to 200,000 clones, more than 80% seen once. The source is an adult who received the MenACWY meningococcal vaccine as a control. Sequenced here: peripheral blood, sampled 28 days after the second dose of the MenACWY control vaccine. The J gene is TRBJ1-1, the V gene TRBV19, with D unresolved. The CDR3 DNA reads TGTGCCAGTACCGCAATGAACACTGAAGCTTTCTTT. The encoded protein is CASTAMNTEAFF.